One and the same sample provided the 10 T cell receptor beta chains below, sequenced in a study of blood T cells in healthy people across ages. It was with a sample-barcoded 5' primer and a J-beta primer mix that a second PCR of roughly 6 to 11 cycles was run. TCRdb used MiXCR to reprocess the 5' RACE reads, holding one entry per CDR3 protein. The data contain roughly 2 million distinct CDR3 sequences, about 50% of them singletons. Sequenced input: blood. These receptors originate from a woman in her 40s in good health.

This clonotype was observed a few times. This chain connects TRBV29-1 to TRBJ2-5; 9 positions match TRBD1. The CDR3 sequence is 12 residues long. The ends lost 7 bases at V and 3 bases at J; junction bases unmatched: 3. Germline loops: CDR1 SQVTM, CDR2 ANQGSEA. The CDR3 nucleotides read TGCAGCGGTCGACAGGGGGAAGAGACCCAGTACTTC. This codes for CSGRQGEETQYF.

The sample holds a few counts of this clonotype. Written as DNA, the CDR3 is TGTGCCAGCAGTGACGGTTGGACAACGCTCTATGGCTACACCTTC. Its translation: CASSDGWTTLYGYTF. This chain joins TRBV6-5 and TRBJ1-2; tentatively, D is TRBD1 (5 bases). The CDR3 is 15 amino acids. CDR1 MNHEY and CDR2 SVGAGI come from the germline V gene. V lost 5 bases to trimming and J lost 4 bases, with 17 bases between them.

This chain joins TRBV7-2 and TRBJ2-3; tentatively, D is TRBD1 (5 bases). Germline V gene data show CDR1 as SGHTA and CDR2 as FQGNSA. This CDR3 spans 14 amino acids. Trimming took 7 bases from V and 0 from J, leaving 11 bases between them. The CDR3 loop reads CASTNRGSTDTQYF. The CDR3 nucleotides read TGTGCCAGCACAAATAGGGGCAGCACAGATACGCAGTATTTT.

The gene calls are TRBV20-1 and TRBJ2-5, with 9 bases that match TRBD1. Per the germline V gene, CDR1 is DFQATT and CDR2 is SNEGSKA (reference sequence). The CDR3 covers 16 residues. The V segment lost 4 bases and the J segment 5 bases; nucleotides outside the gene matches: 14. The chain's CDR3 is CSAISVGQGNWETQYF. For the CDR3, the DNA is TGCAGTGCTATATCGGTAGGACAGGGGAATTGGGAGACCCAGTACTTC.

This clonotype came up once. The CDR3 sequence is CASSPIGAKNIQYF. In DNA, the CDR3 is TGTGCCAGCAGCCCTATAGGGGCCAAAAACATTCAGTACTTC. V is TRBV27 and J is TRBJ2-4; the D is unclear. Germline loops: CDR1 MNHEY, CDR2 SMNVEV (reference sequence). There are 14 residues in the CDR3. V was shortened by 6 bases and J by 1 base, with 10 bases between the two germline ends.

As to this clonotype: At one end, the junction sequence differs from germline, possibly due to a read error. The chain has TRBV2 and TRBJ2-1; D is uncertain. CDR3 length: 14 residues. CDR1 and CDR2 from the germline V gene are SNHLY and FYNNEI. The CDR3 DNA follows: TGTACCAGCAAGCGAGATCTCTCTTACAATGAGCAGTTCTTC. This gives the protein CTSKRDLSYNEQFF.

The chain is built from TRBV27 and TRBJ2-1, with D uncertain. Trimming left V 3 bases short and J 8 bases short, with 17 bases between. The germline gives CDR1 MNHEY, CDR2 SMNVEV (reference sequence). The CDR3 length is 15 residues. CDR3 protein: CASSFKQDGMDEQFF. The CDR3 DNA reads TGTGCCAGCAGTTTTAAGCAGGATGGAATGGATGAGCAGTTCTTC.

V and J are TRBV14 and TRBJ2-5, with D possibly matching TRBD2 (5 bases). CDR3 length equals 17 residues. Trimming shortened V by 0 bases and J by 1 base, and 15 bases separated the two germline ends. Per germline, CDR1 SGHDN and CDR2 FVKESK. The DNA for the CDR3 is TGTGCCAGCAGCCAAGATCTCAGAGCGGCCTCCCAAGAGACCCAGTACTTC. Translation: CASSQDLRAASQETQYF.

This clonotype was observed a handful of times. V gene TRBV4-3 combines with J gene TRBJ2-7; the D gene is possibly TRBD2 (6 bases). The V gene lost 4 bases and the J gene lost 3 bases, with 16 bases spanning the gap. Per the germline V gene, CDR1 is LGHNA and CDR2 is YSLEER. This CDR3 region has 15 residues. This CDR3 is CASSPTTRGVYEQYF. The CDR3 DNA sequence: TGCGCCAGCAGCCCAACAACCCGCGGGGTCTACGAGCAGTACTTC.

The chain uses TRBV5-1 and TRBJ1-1; the D is unclear. Germline CDR1 SGHRS, CDR2 YFSETQ. Trimming took off 3 bases at V and 1 base at J, with 7 bases between the two ends. The CDR3 has 13 residues. CDR3 in DNA: TGCGCCAGCAGCTCGCATCAGAACACTGAAGCTTTCTTT. It encodes CASSSHQNTEAFF. The variable domain in full, completed from reference TRBV5-1 and TRBJ1-1, reads KAGVTQTPRYLIKTRGQQVTLSCSPISGHRSVSWYQQTPGQGLQFLFEYFSETQRNKGNFPGRFSGRQFSNSRSEMNVSTLELGDSALYLCASSSHQNTEAFFGQGTRLTVV.